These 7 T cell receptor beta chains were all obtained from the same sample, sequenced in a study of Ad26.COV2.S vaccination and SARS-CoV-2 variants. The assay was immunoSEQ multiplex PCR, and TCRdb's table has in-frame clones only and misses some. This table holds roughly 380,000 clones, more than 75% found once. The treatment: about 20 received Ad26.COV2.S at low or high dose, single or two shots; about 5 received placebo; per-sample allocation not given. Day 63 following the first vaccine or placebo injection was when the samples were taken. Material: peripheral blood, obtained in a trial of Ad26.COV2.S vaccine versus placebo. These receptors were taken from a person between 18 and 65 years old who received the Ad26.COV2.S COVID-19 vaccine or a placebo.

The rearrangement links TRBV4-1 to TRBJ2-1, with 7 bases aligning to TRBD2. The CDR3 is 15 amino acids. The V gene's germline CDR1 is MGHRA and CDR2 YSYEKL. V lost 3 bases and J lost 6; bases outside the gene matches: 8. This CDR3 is CASSQDSRGGNEQFF. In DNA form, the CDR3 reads TGCGCCAGCAGCCAGGATTCGCGCGGGGGCAATGAGCAGTTCTTC.

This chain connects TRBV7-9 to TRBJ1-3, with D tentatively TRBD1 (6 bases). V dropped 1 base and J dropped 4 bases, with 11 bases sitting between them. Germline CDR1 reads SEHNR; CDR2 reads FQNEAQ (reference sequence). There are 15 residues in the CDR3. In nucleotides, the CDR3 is TGTGCCAGCAGCTTAGTTCAGGGGACCGGAAACACCATATATTTT. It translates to CASSLVQGTGNTIYF.

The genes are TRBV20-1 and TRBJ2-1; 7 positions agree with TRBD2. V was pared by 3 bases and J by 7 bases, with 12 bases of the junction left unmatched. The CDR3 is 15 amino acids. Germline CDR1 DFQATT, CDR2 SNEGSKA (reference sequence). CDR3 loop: CSASVPGGEVNEQFF. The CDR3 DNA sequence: TGCAGTGCTAGTGTTCCGGGGGGTGAGGTTAATGAGCAGTTCTTC.

In nucleotides, the CDR3 is TGTGCCAGCAGTTTATCGGGGGGAGGTTCCAATGAGCAGTTCTTC. Residues: CASSLSGGGSNEQFF. The V and J genes are TRBV27 and TRBJ2-1, with a possible D match to TRBD2 (6 bases). The V end lost 0 bases, the J end lost 6 bases, and 12 bases lay between the germline ends. CDR1 is MNHEY and CDR2 is SMNVEV in the germline V gene (reference sequence). The CDR3 has 15 amino acids.

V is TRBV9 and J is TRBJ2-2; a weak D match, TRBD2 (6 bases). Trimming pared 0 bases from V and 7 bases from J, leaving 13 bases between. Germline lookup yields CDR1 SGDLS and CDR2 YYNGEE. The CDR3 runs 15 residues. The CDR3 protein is CASSVVAGNLGELFF. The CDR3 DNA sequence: TGTGCCAGCAGCGTAGTCGCGGGGAATCTCGGGGAGCTGTTTTTT.

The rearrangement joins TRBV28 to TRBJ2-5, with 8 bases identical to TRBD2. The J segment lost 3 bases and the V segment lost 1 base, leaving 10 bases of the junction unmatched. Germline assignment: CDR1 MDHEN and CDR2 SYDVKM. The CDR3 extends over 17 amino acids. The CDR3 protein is CASSLSDHGRGEETQYF. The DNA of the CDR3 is TGTGCCAGCAGTTTATCAGACCATGGGCGGGGGGAAGAGACCCAGTACTTC.

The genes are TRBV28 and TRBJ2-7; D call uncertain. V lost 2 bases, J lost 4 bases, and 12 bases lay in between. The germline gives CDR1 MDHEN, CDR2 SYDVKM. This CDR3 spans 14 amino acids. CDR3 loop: CASSLGVAGYEQYF. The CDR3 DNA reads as TGTGCCAGCAGTTTAGGGGTAGCCGGATACGAGCAGTACTTC.